This TCR beta chain is drawn from a study of post-analysis software for immune sequencing data. Findings and limits, study-wide: Elevated frequency relative to controls characterized roughly five TRBV segments in patients, TRBV5-6, TRBV5-1 and TRBV20-1 among them.

Libraries were made from TCR beta cDNA, and they carried unique molecular identifiers. In TCRdb, the PCR reads were re-called with MiXCR into one record per CDR3 protein. The repertoire holds hundreds of thousands of distinct CDR3 sequences, with 25% to 30% as singletons. There are 14 residues in the CDR3. V was clipped by 3 bases and J by 0 bases, with 9 bases between them. In germline, CDR1 is SGHTA, CDR2 FQGNSA. This clonotype was counted only a few times. Its antigen remains unidentified. This receptor was obtained from a girl aged 5-17 years with multiple sclerosis. The chain recombines TRBV7-2 with TRBJ2-7; D not certain. Input material: blood. The CDR3 nucleotides are TGTGCCAGCAGCTTCGAGCGTTACTCCTACGAGCAGTACTTC. Translated: CASSFERYSYEQYF.